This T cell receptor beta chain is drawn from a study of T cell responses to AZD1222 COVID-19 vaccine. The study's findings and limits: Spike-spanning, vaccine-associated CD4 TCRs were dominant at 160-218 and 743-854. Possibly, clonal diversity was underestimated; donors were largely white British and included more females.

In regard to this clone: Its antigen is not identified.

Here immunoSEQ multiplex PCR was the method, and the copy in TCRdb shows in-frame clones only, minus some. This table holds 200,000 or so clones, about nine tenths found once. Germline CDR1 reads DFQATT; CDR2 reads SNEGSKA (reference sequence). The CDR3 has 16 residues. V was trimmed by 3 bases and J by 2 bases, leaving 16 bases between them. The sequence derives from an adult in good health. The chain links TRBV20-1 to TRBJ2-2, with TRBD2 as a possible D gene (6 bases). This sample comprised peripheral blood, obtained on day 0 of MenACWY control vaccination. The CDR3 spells CSASGVRRENTGELFF. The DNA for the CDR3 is TGCAGTGCTAGTGGCGTTAGGCGGGAAAACACCGGGGAGCTGTTTTTT.